Below, 15 T cell receptor beta chains from the same sample are listed, as sequenced in a study of siplizumab effects on memory and regulatory T cells. Assay: immunoSEQ multiplex PCR; the TCRdb copy retains only in-frame clones and omits some. Of approximately 46,000 clones in the sample, over 90% were seen once. Material: CD8+ T cells sorted from blood. These receptors were collected from a human donor in good health.

V is TRBV11-1 and J is TRBJ1-1; no clear D. Germline loops: CDR1 SGHAT, CDR2 FQDESV (reference sequence). This CDR3 contains 13 residues. V was shortened by 4 bases and J by 5 bases, with 11 bases between the two germline ends. The chain's CDR3 is CASSSPTRTEAFF. CDR3 sequence (DNA): TGTGCCAGCAGCTCCCCAACTCGTACTGAAGCTTTCTTT.

The rearrangement joins TRBV11-2 to TRBJ1-5; 9 bases are a match to TRBD1. The CDR3 has 12 amino acids. Germline V gives CDR1 SGHAT, CDR2 FQNNGV. The junction had 8 bases not matched to a gene; V was cut back by 5 bases and J by 15 bases. CDR3 DNA sequence: TGTGCCAGCAGCCAAGGGACAGGGTCCCCGCATTTT. Translation: CASSQGTGSPHF.

The chain couples TRBV5-8 to TRBJ2-3; D gene uncertain. The CDR3 contains 15 residues. V lost 4 bases and J lost 4, with 16 bases in between. Looked up from germline, CDR1 is SGHTS and CDR2 is YDEGEE. The CDR3, as DNA: TGTGCCAGCAGCGAGAAGACCTACAGCGCAGATACGCAGTATTTT. Protein product: CASSEKTYSADTQYF. The variable domain in full, completed from reference TRBV5-8 and TRBJ2-3, reads EAGVTQSPTHLIKTRGQQATLRCSPISGHTSVYWYQQALGLGLQFLLWYDEGEERNRGNFPPRFSGRQFPNYSSELNVNALELEDSALYLCASSEKTYSADTQYFGPGTRLTVL.

V gene TRBV27 combines with J gene TRBJ2-1; 9 nucleotides match TRBD2. There are 16 residues in the CDR3. Germline loops: CDR1 MNHEY, CDR2 SMNVEV (reference sequence). V dropped 2 bases and J dropped 6; count of bases not matched to a gene: 8. CDR3 nucleotides: TGTGCCAGCAGTTTAGGGTCGGGACTAGCCGGCAATGAGCAGTTCTTC. Its translation: CASSLGSGLAGNEQFF.

The genes are TRBV11-1 and TRBJ1-1; TRBD1 is a possible D gene (5 bases). Trimming removed 1 base from V and 12 bases from J, with 15 bases in between. Germline V gene sequence: CDR1 SGHAT, CDR2 FQDESV (reference sequence). The CDR3 extends over 13 amino acids. CDR3 in amino acids: CASSLGVTGGPFF. The CDR3, as DNA: TGTGCCAGCAGCTTAGGAGTCACAGGAGGGCCTTTCTTT.

The J gene is TRBJ2-1, the V gene TRBV5-1; 7 bases align to TRBD2. Losses at the gene ends were 6 bases for V and 8 bases for J; bases not matched to a gene: 2. In germline, CDR1 is SGHRS, CDR2 YFSETQ. CDR3 length equals 11 residues. CDR3 in amino acids: CASTAGDEQFF. The CDR3 DNA sequence: TGCGCCAGCACCGCGGGGGATGAGCAGTTCTTC.

This rearrangement joins TRBV27 to TRBJ2-1; a weak D match, TRBD2 (6 bases). The CDR3 spans 14 residues. V lost 6 bases and J lost 8, with 17 bases in between. The V gene's germline CDR1 is MNHEY and CDR2 SMNVEV (reference sequence). The CDR3 coding sequence is TGTGCCAGCAGCAGACTAGGATTGGGCTATGAGCAGTTCTTC. This encodes CASSRLGLGYEQFF.

The rearrangement uses TRBV5-6 and TRBJ2-5; D uncertain. The germline gives CDR1 SGHDT, CDR2 YYEEEE. The CDR3 is made up of 13 amino acids. Trimming removed 2 bases from V and 2 bases from J, with 7 bases in between. CDR3: CASSFFTQETQYF. CDR3 bases: TGTGCCAGCAGCTTCTTCACACAAGAGACCCAGTACTTC.

This chain joins TRBV6-4 and TRBJ1-2; D is unresolved. CDR1 is MRHNA, CDR2 SNTAGT, per germline. V lost 8 bases and J 5 bases, leaving 9 bases between the germline ends. The CDR3 has 11 residues. The CDR3 region has the DNA TGTGCCAGCCCTCAGGCTTATGGCTACACCTTC. This encodes CASPQAYGYTF.

The V gene is TRBV6-5, the J gene TRBJ2-5; D is unclear. The CDR3 extends over 13 amino acids. Germline loops: CDR1 MNHEY, CDR2 SVGAGI. V was clipped by 6 bases and J by 4 bases, with 12 bases between them. The CDR3 sequence: CASSQTERETQYF. CDR3 nucleotides: TGTGCCAGCAGCCAGACTGAGCGAGAGACCCAGTACTTC.

The rearrangement uses TRBV27 and TRBJ1-5; D gene ambiguous. CDR1 and CDR2 (germline): MNHEY, SMNVEV (reference sequence). This CDR3 contains 13 residues. V lost 0 bases and J lost 9, with 9 bases in between. The CDR3 spells CASSLSSTGPQHF. In DNA, the CDR3 is TGTGCCAGCAGTTTATCGTCCACGGGGCCCCAGCATTTT.

The gene calls are TRBV6-1 and TRBJ2-5; 8 bases match TRBD2. CDR3 length: 15 amino acids. CDR1 is MNHNS, CDR2 SASEGT, per germline. J gave up 9 bases and V 5 bases, and 14 bases lay outside the gene matches. The CDR3 DNA follows: TGTGCCAGCAGTCACCCCGGGACTAGTGGACTGGCCCAGTACTTC. This gives the protein CASSHPGTSGLAQYF.

This chain uses TRBV18 with TRBJ2-1; D is unclear. The CDR3 is 13 amino acids. V dropped 3 bases and J dropped 4 bases, with 7 bases sitting between them. Germline assignment: CDR1 KGHSH and CDR2 LQKENI. The CDR3 nucleotides read TGTGCCAGCTCACCTAGCTATTACAATGAGCAGTTCTTC. It specifies CASSPSYYNEQFF.

V is TRBV28 and J is TRBJ1-1; 8 bases agree with TRBD1. Germline-derived CDR1 and CDR2 are MDHEN and SYDVKM. This CDR3 contains 14 residues. The J segment lost 4 bases and the V segment lost 3 bases, leaving 4 bases of the junction unmatched. The CDR3: CASSFQGARTEAFF. In DNA form, the CDR3 reads TGTGCCAGCAGTTTCCAGGGGGCGCGCACTGAAGCTTTCTTT. Full variable domain (remainder filled in from reference TRBV28 and TRBJ1-1): DVKVTQSSRYLVKRTGEKVFLECVQDMDHENMFWYRQDPGLGLRLIYFSYDVKMKEKGDIPEGYSVSREKKERFSLILESASTNQTSMYLCASSFQGARTEAFFGQGTRLTVV.

V usage is TRBV7-9 and J usage is TRBJ2-3; 10 bases align to TRBD2. This CDR3 contains 18 residues. Trimming removed 4 bases from V and 5 bases from J; junction bases left unmatched: 15. Per the germline V gene, CDR1 is SEHNR and CDR2 is FQNEAQ (reference sequence). DNA of the CDR3: TGTGCCAGCAGCTCTGACTCAGAGCGGGAGGGCCGTCTAGATACGCAGTATTTT. The encoded protein is CASSSDSEREGRLDTQYF.